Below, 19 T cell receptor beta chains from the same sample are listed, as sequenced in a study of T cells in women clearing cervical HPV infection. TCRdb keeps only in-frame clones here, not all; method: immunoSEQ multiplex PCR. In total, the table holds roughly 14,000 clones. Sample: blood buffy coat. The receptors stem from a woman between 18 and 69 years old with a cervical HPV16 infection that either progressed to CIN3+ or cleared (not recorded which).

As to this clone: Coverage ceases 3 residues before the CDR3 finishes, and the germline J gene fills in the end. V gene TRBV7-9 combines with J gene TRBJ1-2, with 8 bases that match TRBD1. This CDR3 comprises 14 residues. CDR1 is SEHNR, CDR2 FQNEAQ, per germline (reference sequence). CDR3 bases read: TGTGCCAGCAGCTCCGGACAGGGTCGACACGAC. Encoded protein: CASSSGQGRHD. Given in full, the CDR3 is CASSSGQGRHDYTF.

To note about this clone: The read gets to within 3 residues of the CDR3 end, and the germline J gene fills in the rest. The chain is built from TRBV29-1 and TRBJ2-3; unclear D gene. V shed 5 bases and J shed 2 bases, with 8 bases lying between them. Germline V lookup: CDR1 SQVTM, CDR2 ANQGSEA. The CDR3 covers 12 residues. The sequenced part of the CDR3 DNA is TGCAGCGTTCTTCAGTCCACAGATACG. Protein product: CSVLQSTDT. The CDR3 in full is CSVLQSTDTQYF.

Partial CDR3 DNA: TGTGCCAGCAGCACCCAGTACACCACAGATACG. Residues: CASSTQYTTDT. The full CDR3 sequence reads CASSTQYTTDTQYF. The chain links TRBV6-2 or TRBV6-3 to TRBJ2-3; D unresolved. The missing CDR3 end, 3 residues past where the read stops, is filled in from the germline J gene. The V and J ends lost 6 bases and 2 bases respectively, with 12 bases between them. From germline, CDR1 is MNHEY and CDR2 SVGEGT. There are 14 residues in the CDR3.

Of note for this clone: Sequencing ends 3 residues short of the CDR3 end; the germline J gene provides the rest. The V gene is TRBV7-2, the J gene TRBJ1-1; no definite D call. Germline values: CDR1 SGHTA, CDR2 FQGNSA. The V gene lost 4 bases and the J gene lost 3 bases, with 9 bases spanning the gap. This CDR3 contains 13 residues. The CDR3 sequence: CASSYKGDTEAFF. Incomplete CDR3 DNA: TGTGCCAGCAGCTATAAGGGTGACACTGAA.

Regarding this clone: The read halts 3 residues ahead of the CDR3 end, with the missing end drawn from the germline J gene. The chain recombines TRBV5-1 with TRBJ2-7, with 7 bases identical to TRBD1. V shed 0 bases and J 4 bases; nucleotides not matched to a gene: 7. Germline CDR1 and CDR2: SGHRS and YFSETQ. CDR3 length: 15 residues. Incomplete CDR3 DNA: TGCGCCAGCAGCTTGGGACAGGGTGAGTGGTACGAG. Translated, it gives CASSLGQGEWYE. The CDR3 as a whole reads CASSLGQGEWYEQYF.

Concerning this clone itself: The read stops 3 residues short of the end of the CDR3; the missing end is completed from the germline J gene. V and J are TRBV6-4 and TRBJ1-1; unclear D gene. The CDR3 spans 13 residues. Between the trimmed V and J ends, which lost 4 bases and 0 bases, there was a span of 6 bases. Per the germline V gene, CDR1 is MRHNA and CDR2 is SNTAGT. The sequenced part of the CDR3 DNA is TGTGCCAGCAGTGCCCGTATGAACACTGAA. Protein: CASSARMNTE. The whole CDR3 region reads CASSARMNTEAFF.

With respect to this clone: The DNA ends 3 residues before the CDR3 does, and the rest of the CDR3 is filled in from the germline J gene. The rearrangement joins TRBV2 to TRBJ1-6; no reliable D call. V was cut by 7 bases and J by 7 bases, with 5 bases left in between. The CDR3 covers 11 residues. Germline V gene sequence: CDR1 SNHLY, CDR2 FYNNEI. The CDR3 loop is CASKRNSPLHF. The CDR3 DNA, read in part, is TGTGCCAGCAAAAGGAATTCACCC.

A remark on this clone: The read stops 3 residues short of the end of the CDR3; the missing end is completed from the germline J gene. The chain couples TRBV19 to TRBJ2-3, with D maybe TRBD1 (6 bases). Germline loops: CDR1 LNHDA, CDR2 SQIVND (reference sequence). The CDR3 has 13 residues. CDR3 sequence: CASSSAGVQPQYF. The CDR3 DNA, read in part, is TGTGCCAGTAGTAGTGCAGGGGTTCAGCCG.

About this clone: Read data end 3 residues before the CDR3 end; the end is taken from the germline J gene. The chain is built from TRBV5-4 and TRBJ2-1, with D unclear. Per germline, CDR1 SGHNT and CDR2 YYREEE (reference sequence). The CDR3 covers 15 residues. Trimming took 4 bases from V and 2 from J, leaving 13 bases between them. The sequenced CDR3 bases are TGTGCCAGCAGCATCGACATGCAGCCCTACAATGAG. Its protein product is CASSIDMQPYNE. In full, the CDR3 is CASSIDMQPYNEQFF.

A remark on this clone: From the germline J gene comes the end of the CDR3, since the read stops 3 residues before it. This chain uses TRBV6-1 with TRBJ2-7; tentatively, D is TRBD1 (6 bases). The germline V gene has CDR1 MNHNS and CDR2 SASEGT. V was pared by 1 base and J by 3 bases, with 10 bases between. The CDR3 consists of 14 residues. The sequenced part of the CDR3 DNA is TGTGCCAGCAGTGAAGTTGGCAGGGGCTACGAG. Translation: CASSEVGRGYE. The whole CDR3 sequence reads CASSEVGRGYEQYF.

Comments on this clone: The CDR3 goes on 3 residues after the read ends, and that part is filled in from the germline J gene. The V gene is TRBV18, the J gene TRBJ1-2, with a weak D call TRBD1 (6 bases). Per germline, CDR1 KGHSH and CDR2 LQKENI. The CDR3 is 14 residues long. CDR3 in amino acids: CASSHETGSYDYTF. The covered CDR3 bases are TGTGCCAGCTCCCACGAAACAGGGTCCTACGAC.

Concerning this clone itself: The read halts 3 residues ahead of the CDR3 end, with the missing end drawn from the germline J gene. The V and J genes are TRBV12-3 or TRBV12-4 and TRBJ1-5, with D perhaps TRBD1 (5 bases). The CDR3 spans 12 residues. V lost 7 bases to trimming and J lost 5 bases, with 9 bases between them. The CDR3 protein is CASKRGDQPQHF. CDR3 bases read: TGTGCCAGCAAGAGGGGTGATCAGCCC.

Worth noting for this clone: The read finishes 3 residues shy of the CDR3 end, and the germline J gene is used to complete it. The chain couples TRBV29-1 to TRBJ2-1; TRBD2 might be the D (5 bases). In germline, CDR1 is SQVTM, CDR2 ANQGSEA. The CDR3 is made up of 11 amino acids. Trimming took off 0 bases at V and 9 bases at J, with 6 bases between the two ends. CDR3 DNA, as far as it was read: TGCAGCGTTGAAGAGCGGGCTGAG. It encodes CSVEERAE. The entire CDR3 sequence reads CSVEERAEQFF.

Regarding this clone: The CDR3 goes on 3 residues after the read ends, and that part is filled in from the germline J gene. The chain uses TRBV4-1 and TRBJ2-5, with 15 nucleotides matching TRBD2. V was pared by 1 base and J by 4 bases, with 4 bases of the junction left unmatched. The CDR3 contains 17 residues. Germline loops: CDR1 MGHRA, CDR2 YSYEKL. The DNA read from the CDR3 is TGCGCCAGCAGCCAAGTGGGACTAGCGGGGGGACGAGAGACC. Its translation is CASSQVGLAGGRET. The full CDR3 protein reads CASSQVGLAGGRETQYF.

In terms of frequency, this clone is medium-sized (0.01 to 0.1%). The CDR3 loop is CASSSLQPTSTQYF. Partial CDR3 DNA: TGTGCCAGTAGTTCTTTGCAGCCGACAAGTACG. The chain recombines TRBV19 with TRBJ2-3; D uncertain. The read gets to within 3 residues of the CDR3 end, and the germline J gene fills in the rest. The CDR3 has 14 residues. The germline V gene has CDR1 LNHDA and CDR2 SQIVND (reference sequence). Trimming left V 5 bases short and J 8 bases short, with 17 bases between.

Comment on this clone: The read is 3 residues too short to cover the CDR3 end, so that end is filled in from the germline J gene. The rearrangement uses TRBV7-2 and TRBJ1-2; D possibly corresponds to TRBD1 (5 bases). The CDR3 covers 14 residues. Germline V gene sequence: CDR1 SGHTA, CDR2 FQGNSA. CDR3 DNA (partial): TGTGCCAGCAGCCCAGAGGGGTGGGTCTACGAC. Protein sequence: CASSPEGWVYD. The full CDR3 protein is CASSPEGWVYDYTF.

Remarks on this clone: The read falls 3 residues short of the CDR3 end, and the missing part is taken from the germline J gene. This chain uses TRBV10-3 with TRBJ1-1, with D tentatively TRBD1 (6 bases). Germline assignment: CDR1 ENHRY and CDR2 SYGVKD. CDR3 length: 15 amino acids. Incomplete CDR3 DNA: TGTGCCATCAGTGATTTCGACAGGCCCGCCATCGAA. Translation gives CAISDFDRPAIE. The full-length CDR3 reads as CAISDFDRPAIEAFF.

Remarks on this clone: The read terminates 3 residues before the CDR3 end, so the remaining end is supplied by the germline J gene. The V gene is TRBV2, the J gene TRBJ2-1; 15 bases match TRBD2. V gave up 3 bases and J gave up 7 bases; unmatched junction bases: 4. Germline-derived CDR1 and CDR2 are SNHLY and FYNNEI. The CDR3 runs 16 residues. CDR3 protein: CASSDRGLAGGNEQFF. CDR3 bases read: TGTGCCAGCAGTGACCGGGGACTAGCGGGGGGAAATGAG.

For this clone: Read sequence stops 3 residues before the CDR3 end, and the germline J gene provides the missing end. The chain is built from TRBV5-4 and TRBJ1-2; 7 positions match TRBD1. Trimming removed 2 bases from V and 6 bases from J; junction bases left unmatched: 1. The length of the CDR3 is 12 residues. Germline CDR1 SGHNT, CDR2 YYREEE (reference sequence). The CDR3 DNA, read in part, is TGTGCCAGCAGCTTCGACAGGGATGGC. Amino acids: CASSFDRDG. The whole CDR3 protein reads CASSFDRDGYTF.